Following are 23 T cell receptor beta chains from one sample sequenced in a study of blood T cell repertoires in COVID-19. The assay was immunoSEQ multiplex PCR, and TCRdb's table has in-frame clones only and misses some. Of roughly 150,000 clones in the sample, 70% to 85% were seen once. The sequencing sample was made of peripheral blood. The receptors shown here come from an elderly man with COVID-19, enrolled during active disease.

The chain joins TRBV19 to TRBJ1-1; TRBD1 matches at 7 bases. CDR1 is LNHDA and CDR2 is SQIVND in the germline V gene (reference sequence). V trimming: 5 bases; J trimming: 6 bases; junction bases outside the gene matches: 9. The CDR3 contains 14 residues. CDR3 sequence reads: CASSHNTGVSEAFF. CDR3 in DNA: TGTGCCAGTAGTCACAACACAGGGGTTTCTGAAGCTTTCTTT.

This chain connects TRBV30 to TRBJ2-1; 9 bases match TRBD2. The germline V gene encodes CDR1 GTSNPN and CDR2 SVGIG (reference sequence). The CDR3 has 13 residues. CDR3 DNA: TGTGCACGGAGGCCTAGCGGGGACAATGAGCAGTTCTTC. This encodes CARRPSGDNEQFF.

This chain joins TRBV10-2 and TRBJ1-1, with TRBD1 as a possible D gene (5 bases). This CDR3 comprises 15 residues. V dropped 8 bases and J dropped 0 bases, with 16 bases sitting between them. Germline assignment: CDR1 WSHSY and CDR2 SAAADI. Here the CDR3 DNA reads TGCGCCAGCTACCCGGTGGGGGACTTGAACACTGAAGCTTTCTTT. It codes for CASYPVGDLNTEAFF.

V gene TRBV29-1 combines with J gene TRBJ1-5; 9 positions agree with TRBD1. Trimming took 4 bases from V and 4 from J; bases not matched to a gene: 2. In germline, CDR1 is SQVTM, CDR2 ANQGSEA. The CDR3 totals 13 residues. Here the CDR3 reads CSVVGTGNQPQHF. CDR3 bases: TGCAGCGTTGTCGGGACAGGGAATCAGCCCCAGCATTTT.

This chain uses TRBV5-4 with TRBJ1-2, with D maybe TRBD1 (5 bases). Trimming stripped 5 bases from V and 2 bases from J, with 13 bases between. The CDR3 extends over 14 amino acids. The germline V gene has CDR1 SGHNT and CDR2 YYREEE (reference sequence). CDR3 residues: CASRYRAGNYGYTF. In nucleotides, the CDR3 is TGTGCCAGCAGGTACCGGGCAGGGAACTATGGCTACACCTTC. Looking up the rest from reference TRBV5-4 and TRBJ1-2 gives the full variable domain: ETGVTQSPTHLIKTRGQQVTLRCSSQSGHNTVSWYQQALGQGPQFIFQYYREEENGRGNFPPRFSGLQFPNYSSELNVNALELDDSALYLCASRYRAGNYGYTFGSGTRLTVV.

The V call is TRBV6-6, the J call TRBJ2-1; 7 positions agree with TRBD1. V was pared by 6 bases and J by 5 bases, with 4 bases of the junction left unmatched. The CDR3 has 13 residues. Per germline, CDR1 MNHNY and CDR2 SVGAGI (reference sequence). CDR3: CASSRQGNNEQFF. As DNA, the CDR3 is TGTGCCAGCAGCCGACAGGGTAACAATGAGCAGTTCTTC.

This clone was detected only once. CDR3 sequence reads: CASSLGGAGLNIQYF. CDR3 nucleotide sequence: TGCGCCAGCAGCTTGGGTGGAGCGGGCTTGAACATTCAGTACTTC. The chain is built from TRBV5-1 and TRBJ2-4; a possible D gene is TRBD2 (6 bases). Germline V lookup: CDR1 SGHRS, CDR2 YFSETQ. CDR3 length equals 15 residues. Trimming stripped 0 bases from V and 7 bases from J, with 14 bases between.

This clone appeared a single time. Other DNA variants within this sample encode the same CDR3. J is TRBJ1-4 and V is TRBV5-4, with 8 bases identical to TRBD1. Per the germline V gene, CDR1 is SGHNT and CDR2 is YYREEE (reference sequence). This CDR3 has 14 residues. J lost 7 bases, V lost 3 bases, and 5 bases had no gene match. This CDR3 is CASSSQGASEKLFF. DNA of the CDR3: TGTGCCAGCAGCTCTCAGGGGGCGAGTGAAAAACTGTTTTTT.

The chain joins TRBV5-8 to TRBJ1-1, with a tentative D call TRBD1 (5 bases). The CDR3 runs 13 residues. V lost 6 bases and J lost 5, with 14 bases in between. From germline, CDR1 is SGHTS and CDR2 YDEGEE. The CDR3 region has the DNA TGTGCCAGCACGGCGGGGGGAGGGACTGAAGCTTTCTTT. It yields the protein CASTAGGGTEAFF. The entire variable domain, with the rest obtained from reference TRBV5-8 and TRBJ1-1, is as follows: EAGVTQSPTHLIKTRGQQATLRCSPISGHTSVYWYQQALGLGLQFLLWYDEGEERNRGNFPPRFSGRQFPNYSSELNVNALELEDSALYLCASTAGGGTEAFFGQGTRLTVV.

The V and J genes are TRBV12-3 or TRBV12-4 and TRBJ2-2, with a possible D match to TRBD2 (6 bases). CDR3 size: 13 residues. The V and J ends lost 2 bases and 6 bases respectively, with 7 bases between them. The CDR3 reads CASSLSGAGELFF. The CDR3 nucleotides read TGTGCCAGCAGTTTATCGGGGGCCGGGGAGCTGTTTTTT.

V usage is TRBV24-1 and J usage is TRBJ2-5; 8 positions match TRBD2. The germline V gene encodes CDR1 KGHDR and CDR2 SFDVKD. This CDR3 has 14 residues. The V segment lost 6 bases and the J segment 5 bases; nucleotides outside the gene matches: 7. The CDR3 protein is CATSRAGGQETQYF. CDR3 in DNA: TGTGCCACCAGTCGGGCGGGGGGCCAGGAGACCCAGTACTTC.

The V and J genes are TRBV19 and TRBJ1-2; 7 bases line up with TRBD1. Germline V gives CDR1 LNHDA, CDR2 SQIVND (reference sequence). J lost 5 bases, V lost 5 bases, and 5 bases had no gene match. This CDR3 spans 13 amino acids. CDR3 DNA sequence: TGTGCCAGTAGTCAAGACAGGGTTTATGGCTACACCTTC. Protein product: CASSQDRVYGYTF.

The V call is TRBV7-2, the J call TRBJ2-3, with 11 bases identical to TRBD2. This CDR3 is 16 amino acids long. V lost 5 bases and J lost 2; bases outside the gene matches: 6. Germline V gives CDR1 SGHTA, CDR2 FQGNSA. The CDR3 protein is CASSPLAGGLTDTQYF. The CDR3 DNA follows: TGTGCCAGCAGCCCCCTAGCGGGGGGCCTCACAGATACGCAGTATTTT.

This CDR3 reads CASSQDSYGYTF. For the CDR3, the DNA is TGTGCCAGCAGCCAGGACTCCTATGGCTACACCTTC. This chain links TRBV5-4 with TRBJ1-2; the D is unclear. Germline values: CDR1 SGHNT, CDR2 YYREEE (reference sequence). Trimming took 4 bases from V and 4 from J, leaving 8 bases between them. The CDR3 loop spans 12 amino acids.

This chain joins TRBV18 and TRBJ2-5; tentatively, D is TRBD2 (7 bases). V was clipped by 5 bases and J by 1 base, with 14 bases between them. The CDR3 runs 15 residues. Germline lookup yields CDR1 KGHSH and CDR2 LQKENI. The CDR3 reads CASSYGGGAQETQYF. The CDR3, as DNA: TGTGCCAGCTCATACGGAGGGGGGGCCCAAGAGACCCAGTACTTC.

CDR3 sequence: CASRRDRPYEQYF. CDR3 coding DNA: TGCGCCAGCAGGCGGGACAGACCCTACGAGCAGTACTTC. The chain uses TRBV5-1 and TRBJ2-7; D is perhaps TRBD1 (7 bases). CDR1 and CDR2 (germline): SGHRS, YFSETQ. The CDR3 has 13 residues. Trimming pared 5 bases from V and 2 bases from J, leaving 11 bases between.

The DNA for the CDR3 is TGTGCCAGCAGTCAGCAGGGTGGCAATCAGCCCCAGCATTTT. Its translation: CASSQQGGNQPQHF. The rearrangement links TRBV6-5 to TRBJ1-5; D possibly corresponds to TRBD1 (5 bases). The CDR3 is made up of 14 amino acids. The germline gives CDR1 MNHEY, CDR2 SVGAGI. V shed 5 bases and J shed 2 bases, with 10 bases lying between them.

This clone was recorded once. In DNA form, the CDR3 reads TGTGCCAGCAGCGTAGCTGGAGGGGCAGAAACCTACGAGCAGTACTTC. This codes for CASSVAGGAETYEQYF. This chain joins TRBV9 and TRBJ2-7; D perhaps matches TRBD2 (6 bases). In germline, CDR1 is SGDLS, CDR2 YYNGEE. This CDR3 is 16 amino acids long. V was shortened by 0 bases and J by 2 bases, with 15 bases between the two germline ends. The full variable domain, its missing parts supplied by reference TRBV9 and TRBJ2-7, is DSGVTQTPKHLITATGQRVTLRCSPRSGDLSVYWYQQSLDQGLQFLIQYYNGEERAKGNILERFSAQQFPDLHSELNLSSLELGDSALYFCASSVAGGAETYEQYFGPGTRLTVT.

This rearrangement joins TRBV19 to TRBJ1-5; D call uncertain. V lost 5 bases to trimming and J lost 4 bases, with 9 bases between them. Germline lookup yields CDR1 LNHDA and CDR2 SQIVND (reference sequence). CDR3 size: 13 residues. DNA for the CDR3: TGTGCCAGTAGTGCCGGGATAAATCAGCCCCAGCATTTT. Protein product: CASSAGINQPQHF.

Remarks on this clone: Other DNA sequences in this specimen translate into the identical CDR3. This chain joins TRBV5-1 and TRBJ1-1; D is uncertain. V was clipped by 0 bases and J by 0 bases, with 6 bases between them. CDR1 SGHRS and CDR2 YFSETQ come from the germline V gene. There are 14 residues in the CDR3. CDR3 residues: CASSLGAVNTEAFF. In DNA form, the CDR3 reads TGCGCCAGCAGCTTGGGTGCAGTGAACACTGAAGCTTTCTTT.

This sequence joins TRBV5-1 and TRBJ1-3; D remains unclear. Trimming cost V 0 bases and J 0 bases, with 10 bases left between them. The germline V gene encodes CDR1 SGHRS and CDR2 YFSETQ. The CDR3 sequence is 16 residues long. CDR3 bases: TGCGCCAGCAGCTTGGGGCAGACTTTCTCTGGAAACACCATATATTTT. This encodes CASSLGQTFSGNTIYF.

The chain recombines TRBV3-1 (or the pseudogene TRBV3-2) with TRBJ1-1; TRBD1 matches 7 bases. The length of the CDR3 is 15 residues. Germline assignment: CDR1 LGHDT and CDR2 YNNKEL (reference sequence). V lost 6 bases, J lost 0 bases, and 7 bases stayed unmatched. The CDR3 nucleotides read TGTGCCAGCAGGGACAGGAGGGAGTTGAACACTGAAGCTTTCTTT. Protein product: CASRDRRELNTEAFF.

V gene TRBV28 combines with J gene TRBJ2-7, with a possible D match to TRBD1 (6 bases). V gave up 5 bases and J gave up 3 bases, with 20 bases separating them. Germline V CDR1 and CDR2: MDHEN, SYDVKM. This CDR3 comprises 16 residues. The CDR3 is CASSPGTGKVDYEQYF. Written as DNA, the CDR3 is TGTGCCAGCAGTCCAGGAACAGGGAAGGTGGACTACGAGCAGTACTTC.